This T cell receptor beta chain was identified in a study of cytomegalovirus exposure and HLA in healthy donors. The wider study: As released early, the data held 75 million to 90 million unique TCRs from HLA-typed donors.

Primers included in the PCR were 60 Vbeta and 13 Jbeta primers. TCRdb's table, derived via immunoSEQ multiplex PCR, lists solely in-frame clones and lacks some. The table lists about 130,000 clones, roughly 85% of them singletons. Study observations and caveats: Researchers counted about 150 TCR beta chains as cytomegalovirus-associated. There were several of the most significant clusters that appeared linked to common viral pathogens in a later analysis.

As concerns this clone: As yet, its antigen is unknown.

There are 15 residues in the CDR3. Germline-derived CDR1 and CDR2 are MNHNS and SASEGT. Trimming removed 2 bases from V and 2 bases from J, with 11 bases in between. Sequences were obtained from PBMCs. The chain is built from TRBV6-1 and TRBJ2-3; D is possibly TRBD1 (6 bases). This clonotype was sampled from a man aged 35 to 55 in good health and CMV-seropositive. CDR3 nucleotide sequence: TGTGCCAGCAGTGAACGTGGGGGCCTCACAGATACGCAGTATTTT. Its protein product is CASSERGGLTDTQYF.